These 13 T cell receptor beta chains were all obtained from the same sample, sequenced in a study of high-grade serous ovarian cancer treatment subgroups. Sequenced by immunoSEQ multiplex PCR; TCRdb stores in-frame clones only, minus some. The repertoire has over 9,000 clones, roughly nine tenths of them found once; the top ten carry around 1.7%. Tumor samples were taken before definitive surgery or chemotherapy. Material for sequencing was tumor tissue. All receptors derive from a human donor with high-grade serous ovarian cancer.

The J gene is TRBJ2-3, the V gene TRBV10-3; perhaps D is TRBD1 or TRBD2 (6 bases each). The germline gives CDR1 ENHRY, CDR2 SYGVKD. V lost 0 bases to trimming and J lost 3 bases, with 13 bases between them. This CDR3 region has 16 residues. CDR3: CAISESEGGRTDTQYF. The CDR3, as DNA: TGTGCCATCAGTGAGTCGGAGGGGGGCAGAACAGATACGCAGTATTTT.

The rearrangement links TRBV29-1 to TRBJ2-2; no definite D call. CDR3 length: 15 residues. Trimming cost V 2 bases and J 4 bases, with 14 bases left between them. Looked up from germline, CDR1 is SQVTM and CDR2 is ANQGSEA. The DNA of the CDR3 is TGCAGCGTTGAACCCGCCCCAGGTGGCACCGGGGAGCTGTTTTTT. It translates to CSVEPAPGGTGELFF.

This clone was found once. The CDR3 DNA is TGCGCCAGCAGCCAAGACTGGGCAGCGTCGAATGAGCAGTTCTTC. This encodes CASSQDWAASNEQFF. This chain connects TRBV4-3 to TRBJ2-1; D is unresolved. Germline V CDR1 and CDR2: LGHNA, YSLEER. V lost 0 bases and J lost 7, with 13 bases in between. This CDR3 is 15 amino acids long.

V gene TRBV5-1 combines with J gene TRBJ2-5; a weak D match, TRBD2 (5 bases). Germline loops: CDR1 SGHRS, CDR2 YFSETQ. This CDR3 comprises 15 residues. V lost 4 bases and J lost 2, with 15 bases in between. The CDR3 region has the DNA TGCGCCAGCAGCGCCCAAGTGGGAGAACAAGAGACCCAGTACTTC. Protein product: CASSAQVGEQETQYF.

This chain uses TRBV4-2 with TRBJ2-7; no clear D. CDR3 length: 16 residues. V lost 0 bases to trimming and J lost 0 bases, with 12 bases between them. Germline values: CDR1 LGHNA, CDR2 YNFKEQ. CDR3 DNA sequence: TGTGCCAGCAGCCAAGATTCCGGTCTTCACTCCTACGAGCAGTACTTC. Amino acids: CASSQDSGLHSYEQYF.

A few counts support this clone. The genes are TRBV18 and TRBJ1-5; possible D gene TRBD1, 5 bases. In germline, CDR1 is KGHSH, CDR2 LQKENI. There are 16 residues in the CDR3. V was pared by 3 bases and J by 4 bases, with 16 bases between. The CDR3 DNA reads TGTGCCAGCTCACCTTTGGGAAGGGGAACAAATCAGCCCCAGCATTTT. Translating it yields CASSPLGRGTNQPQHF. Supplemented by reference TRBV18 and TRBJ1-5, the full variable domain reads NAGVMQNPRHLVRRRGQEARLRCSPMKGHSHVYWYRQLPEEGLKFMVYLQKENIIDESGMPKERFSAEFPKEGPSILRIQQVVRGDSAAYFCASSPLGRGTNQPQHFGDGTRLSIL.

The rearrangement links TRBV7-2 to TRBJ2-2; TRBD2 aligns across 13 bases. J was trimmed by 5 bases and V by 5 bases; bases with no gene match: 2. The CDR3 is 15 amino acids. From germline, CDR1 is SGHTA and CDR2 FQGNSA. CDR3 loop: CASSPGLAGTGELFF. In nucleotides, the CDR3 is TGTGCCAGCAGCCCGGGACTAGCGGGGACCGGGGAGCTGTTTTTT.

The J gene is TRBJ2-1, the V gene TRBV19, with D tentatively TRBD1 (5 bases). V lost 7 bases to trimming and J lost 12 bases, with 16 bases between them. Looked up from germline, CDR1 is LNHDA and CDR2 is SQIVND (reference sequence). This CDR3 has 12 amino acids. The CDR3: CASNAPQGWQFF. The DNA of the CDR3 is TGTGCCAGTAATGCCCCGCAGGGTTGGCAGTTCTTC.

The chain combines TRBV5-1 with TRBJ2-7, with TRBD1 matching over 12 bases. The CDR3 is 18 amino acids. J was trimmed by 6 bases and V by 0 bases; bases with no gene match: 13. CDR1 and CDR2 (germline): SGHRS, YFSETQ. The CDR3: CASSLDTPAGTGGSEQYF. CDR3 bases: TGCGCCAGCAGCTTGGACACGCCCGCCGGGACAGGGGGCTCCGAGCAGTACTTC.

As DNA, the CDR3 is TGTGCCAGCAGTGCTAGCGGGGGCACAGATACGCAGTATTTT. This sequence encodes CASSASGGTDTQYF. V usage is TRBV6-4 and J usage is TRBJ2-3; 9 bases are a match to TRBD2. Germline lookup yields CDR1 MRHNA and CDR2 SNTAGT. After removal of 4 bases from V and 1 base from J, the junction contained 0 bases not matched to a gene. The CDR3 covers 14 residues.

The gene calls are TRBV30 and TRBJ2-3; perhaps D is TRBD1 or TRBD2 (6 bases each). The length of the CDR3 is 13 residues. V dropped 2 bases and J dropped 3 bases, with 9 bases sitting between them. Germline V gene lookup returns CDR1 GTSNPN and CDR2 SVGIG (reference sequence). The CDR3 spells CAWSRGRTDTQYF. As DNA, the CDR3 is TGTGCCTGGAGTAGGGGGAGGACAGATACGCAGTATTTT.

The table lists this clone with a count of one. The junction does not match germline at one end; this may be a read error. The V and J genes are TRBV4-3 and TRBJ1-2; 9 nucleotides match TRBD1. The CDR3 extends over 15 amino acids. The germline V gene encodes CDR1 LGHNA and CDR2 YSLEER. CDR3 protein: CASSQTGQGNHGYTF. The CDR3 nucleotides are TGCGCCAGCAGCCAAACGGGACAGGGTAACCATGGCTACACCTTC.

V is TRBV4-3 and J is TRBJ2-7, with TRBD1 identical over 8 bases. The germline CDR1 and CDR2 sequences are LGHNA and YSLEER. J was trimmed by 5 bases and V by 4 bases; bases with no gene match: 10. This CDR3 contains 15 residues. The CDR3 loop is CASSRGQGSSHEQYF. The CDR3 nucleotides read TGCGCCAGCAGCCGAGGACAGGGCAGTAGCCACGAGCAGTACTTC.